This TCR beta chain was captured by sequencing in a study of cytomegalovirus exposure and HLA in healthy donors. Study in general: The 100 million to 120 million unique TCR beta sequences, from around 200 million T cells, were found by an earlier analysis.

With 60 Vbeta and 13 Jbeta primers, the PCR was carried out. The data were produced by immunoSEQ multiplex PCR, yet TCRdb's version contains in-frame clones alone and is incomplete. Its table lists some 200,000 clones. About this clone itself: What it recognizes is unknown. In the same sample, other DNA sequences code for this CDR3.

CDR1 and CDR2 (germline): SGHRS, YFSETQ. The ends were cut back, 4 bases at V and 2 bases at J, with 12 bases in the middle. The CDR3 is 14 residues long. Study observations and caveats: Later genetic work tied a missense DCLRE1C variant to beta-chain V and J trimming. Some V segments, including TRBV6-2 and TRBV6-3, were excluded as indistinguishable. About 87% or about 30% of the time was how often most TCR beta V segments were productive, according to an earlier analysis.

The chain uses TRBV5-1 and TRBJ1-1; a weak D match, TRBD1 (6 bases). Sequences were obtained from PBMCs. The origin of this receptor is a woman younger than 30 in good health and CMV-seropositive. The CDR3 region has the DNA TGCGCCAGCAGCCTAGGACAGACCAACACTGAAGCTTTCTTT. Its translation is CASSLGQTNTEAFF. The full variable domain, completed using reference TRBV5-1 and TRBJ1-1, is KAGVTQTPRYLIKTRGQQVTLSCSPISGHRSVSWYQQTPGQGLQFLFEYFSETQRNKGNFPGRFSGRQFSNSRSEMNVSTLELGDSALYLCASSLGQTNTEAFFGQGTRLTVV.